This T cell receptor beta chain was captured by sequencing in a study of T cell responses to AZD1222 COVID-19 vaccine. Study findings and constraints: Spike-specific TCR breadth rose after two AZD1222 doses, and depth rose as well. Possibly, clonal diversity was underestimated; donors were largely white British and included more females. CD4 TCRs associated with vaccination spanned spike, dominating at 160-218 and 743-854.

The CDR3 is 11 residues long. Trimming shortened V by 0 bases and J by 12 bases, and 7 bases separated the two germline ends. Germline V gene data show CDR1 as SGHRS and CDR2 as YFSETQ. Sequencing used immunoSEQ multiplex PCR; TCRdb keeps in-frame clones, though not all of them. The sample holds some 84,000 clones; 80% to 90% are singletons and the top ten take over 10%. As for this clone: Its antigen is as yet unknown.

Specimen: peripheral blood, collected 28 days after the second AZD1222 dose. The genes are TRBV5-1 and TRBJ2-1; D is unresolved. The receptor was isolated from an adult who received the AZD1222 COVID-19 vaccine. This chain's CDR3 is CASSLDVRQFF. CDR3 bases: TGCGCCAGCAGCTTGGACGTGCGGCAGTTCTTC. The variable domain in full, with the rest retrieved from reference TRBV5-1 and TRBJ2-1, is KAGVTQTPRYLIKTRGQQVTLSCSPISGHRSVSWYQQTPGQGLQFLFEYFSETQRNKGNFPGRFSGRQFSNSRSEMNVSTLELGDSALYLCASSLDVRQFFGPGTRLTVL.